Listed below are T cell receptor beta chains from one sample, sequenced in a study of response to subunit inactivated influenza vaccine. TCRdb fed the RT-PCR reads into MiXCR, producing one record per CDR3 protein. The table lists 400,000 to 650,000 distinct CDR3 sequences, less than 7.5% of them singletons, with around 14% in the top ten. The sequenced sample was PBMCs from blood, obtained less than 25 months after vaccination. The source is a man between 50 and 75 years old who received an inactivated influenza vaccine. The CDR3 runs from the conserved cysteine through the conserved F or W. The D gene is left open where the match is weak. Clone size is shown for a subset of rows, as once, few, many or a class of expanded clone.

TRBJ2-5,-,TRBV7-2,-,TGTGCCAGCAGCTTAGGTTCTGTCAGCGAAGAGACCCAGTACTTC,CASSLGSVSEETQYF
TRBJ1-2,-,TRBV11-2,-,TGTGCCAGCAGCCGGACAGCCTCCTCCTATGGCTACACCTTC,CASSRTASSYGYTF
TRBJ2-7,many,TRBV4-2,TRBD2,TGTGCCAGCAGCGCCGGGACTAGCGGGAGTATGGGCGAGCAGTACTTC,CASSAGTSGSMGEQYF
TRBJ1-1,many,TRBV3-1,-,TGTGCCAGCAGCCAGGTAGGGGGCACTGAAGCTTTCTTT,CASSQVGGTEAFF
TRBJ2-1,many,TRBV9,TRBD1,TGTGCCAGCAGCGCGGGACAGAACAATGAGCAGTTCTTC,CASSAGQNNEQFF
TRBJ1-1,-,TRBV5-1,-,TGCGCCAGCAGCTTGGGCCCTCGGCAGGGCGCTGAAGCTTTCTTT,CASSLGPRQGAEAFF
TRBJ2-5,-,TRBV29-1,-,TGCAGCGTTCGGACAGCACAAGAGACCCAGTACTTC,CSVRTAQETQYF
TRBJ2-7,few,TRBV28,TRBD1,TGTGCCAGCAGTTCCCCGGGACAGGCGGTACCCTACGAGCAGTACTTC,CASSSPGQAVPYEQYF
TRBJ2-3,few,TRBV20-1,TRBD1,TGCAGTGCTAGCAGACAGGGGTCAGATACGCAGTATTTT,CSASRQGSDTQYF
TRBJ1-1,-,TRBV3-1,-,TGTGCCACATACAAGAACACTGAAGCTTTCTTT,CATYKNTEAFF
TRBJ2-1,-,TRBV12-3/TRBV12-4,TRBD1,TGTGCCAGCAGTTTAGTCCCGGGACAGGGGCTTCCCTACAATGAGCAGTTCTTC,CASSLVPGQGLPYNEQFF